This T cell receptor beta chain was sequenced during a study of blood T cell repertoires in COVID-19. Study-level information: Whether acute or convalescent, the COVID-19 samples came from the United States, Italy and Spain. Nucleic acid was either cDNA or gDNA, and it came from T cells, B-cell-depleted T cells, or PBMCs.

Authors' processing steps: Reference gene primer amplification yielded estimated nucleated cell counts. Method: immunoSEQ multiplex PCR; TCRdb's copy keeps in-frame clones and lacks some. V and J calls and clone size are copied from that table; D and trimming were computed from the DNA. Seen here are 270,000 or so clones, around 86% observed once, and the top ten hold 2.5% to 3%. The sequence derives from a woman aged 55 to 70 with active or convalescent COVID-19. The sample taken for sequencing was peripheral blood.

The CDR3 DNA is TGTGCCAGCAGCCAAGATCGACAGTATGGCTACACCTTC. The encoded protein is CASSQDRQYGYTF. The J gene is TRBJ1-2, the V gene TRBV14, with D possibly being TRBD1 (5 bases). V was shortened by 0 bases and J by 5 bases, with 7 bases between the two germline ends. This CDR3 is built from 13 residues. The germline CDR1 and CDR2 sequences are SGHDN and FVKESK.